The rows below give T cell receptor beta chains drawn from one sample of a study of glioma-infiltrating T cells after dendritic cell vaccination. Sequenced by immunoSEQ multiplex PCR; TCRdb stores in-frame clones only, minus some. The repertoire holds around 96,000 clones, 75% to 85% seen once, with around 6% in the top ten. Source: blood, taken before dendritic cell vaccination. These receptor sequences come from a human donor with glioblastoma. Both conserved end residues are part of each CDR3. A D gene is named only where the DNA matches it firmly. Some rows have no size entry. The others give once, few or many, or a class for an expanded clone.

j_gene: TRBJ2-5; v_gene: TRBV5-4; d_gene: TRBD1; len: 14; abundance: -; CDR3nt: TGTGCCAGCAGCTTGGGACAGGGACGGGAGACCCAGTACTTC; CDR3aa: CASSLGQGRETQYF
j_gene: TRBJ1-4; v_gene: TRBV28; d_gene: TRBD1; len: 15; abundance: once; CDR3nt: TGTGCCAGCAGTACCAACACAGGGGGCGATGAAAAACTGTTTTTT; CDR3aa: CASSTNTGGDEKLFF
j_gene: TRBJ2-6; v_gene: TRBV5-1; d_gene: TRBD1; len: 18; abundance: -; CDR3nt: TGCGCCAGCAGCTTGGTTGGACAGGGGGCTTTAGGGGCCAACGTCCTGACTTTC; CDR3aa: CASSLVGQGALGANVLTF
j_gene: TRBJ2-7; v_gene: TRBV7-6; d_gene: -; len: 13; abundance: -; CDR3nt: TGTGCCAGCAGCAGACTAGTAACCTACGAGCAGTACTTC; CDR3aa: CASSRLVTYEQYF
j_gene: TRBJ2-1; v_gene: TRBV25-1; d_gene: TRBD2; len: 16; abundance: -; CDR3nt: TGTGCCAGCAGTGGTTTGACTAGCGGGATCTACAATGAGCAGTTCTTC; CDR3aa: CASSGLTSGIYNEQFF
j_gene: TRBJ2-7; v_gene: TRBV9; d_gene: TRBD2; len: 15; abundance: -; CDR3nt: TGTGCCAGCAGCGTATTGGCGGGGGGGCCGTACGAGCAGTACTTC; CDR3aa: CASSVLAGGPYEQYF
j_gene: TRBJ1-1; v_gene: TRBV2; d_gene: -; len: 16; abundance: -; CDR3nt: TGTGCCAGCAGTGATCTGCTTAGATCGGGGGACACTGAAGCTTTCTTT; CDR3aa: CASSDLLRSGDTEAFF
j_gene: TRBJ2-2; v_gene: TRBV7-2; d_gene: TRBD2; len: 17; abundance: few; CDR3nt: TGTGCCAGCAGCTTTACCGGGACTAGATTTTACGCCGGGGAGCTGTTTTTT; CDR3aa: CASSFTGTRFYAGELFF
j_gene: TRBJ2-5; v_gene: TRBV27; d_gene: TRBD1; len: 14; abundance: -; CDR3nt: TGTGCCAGCAGTCTACAGGGGGATCTAGAGACCCAGTACTTC; CDR3aa: CASSLQGDLETQYF
j_gene: TRBJ1-1; v_gene: TRBV5-1; d_gene: -; len: 13; abundance: -; CDR3nt: TGCGCCAGCAGCTTTGACGGGTACACTGAAGCTTTCTTT; CDR3aa: CASSFDGYTEAFF
j_gene: TRBJ2-3; v_gene: TRBV5-1; d_gene: TRBD1; len: 15; abundance: -; CDR3nt: TGCGCCAGCAGCCAAACAGGGGAAAGCACAGATACGCAGTATTTT; CDR3aa: CASSQTGESTDTQYF
j_gene: TRBJ2-7; v_gene: TRBV28; d_gene: TRBD2; len: 14; abundance: -; CDR3nt: TGTGCCACTAAAAGCCGGGGCGGGAGCTACGAGCAGTACTTC; CDR3aa: CATKSRGGSYEQYF
j_gene: TRBJ2-5; v_gene: TRBV9; d_gene: -; len: 13; abundance: few; CDR3nt: TGTGCCAGCAGCGTAGGACTAGGAGAGACCCAGTACTTC; CDR3aa: CASSVGLGETQYF
j_gene: TRBJ2-3; v_gene: TRBV29-1; d_gene: TRBD2; len: 13; abundance: -; CDR3nt: TGCAGCACCCTAGCGGGAAGCACAGATACGCAGTATTTT; CDR3aa: CSTLAGSTDTQYF
j_gene: TRBJ2-2; v_gene: TRBV7-5; d_gene: -; len: 18; abundance: -; CDR3nt: TGTGCCAGAAGCCCTCACCCACACAGGGGTCGTAGCACCGGGGAGCTGTTTTTT; CDR3aa: CARSPHPHRGRSTGELFF
j_gene: TRBJ2-7; v_gene: TRBV6-6; d_gene: TRBD1; len: 16; abundance: -; CDR3nt: TGTGCCAGCAGCCCTAATGACGGGACAGGGTACTACGAGCAGTACTTC; CDR3aa: CASSPNDGTGYYEQYF
j_gene: TRBJ1-5; v_gene: TRBV28; d_gene: -; len: 17; abundance: -; CDR3nt: TGTGCCAGCAGTTTAAAATCTATAGGGACAAGAGCCCAGCCCCAGCATTTT; CDR3aa: CASSLKSIGTRAQPQHF
j_gene: TRBJ2-2; v_gene: TRBV30; d_gene: TRBD1; len: 16; abundance: -; CDR3nt: TGTGCCTGCGCTCCCCTGGGACAGGCGAACACCGGGGAGCTGTTTTTT; CDR3aa: CACAPLGQANTGELFF
j_gene: TRBJ1-4; v_gene: TRBV5-8; d_gene: TRBD1; len: 14; abundance: -; CDR3nt: TGTGCCAGCAGCCTAACAGGGGGCGCGGAAAAACTGTTTTTT; CDR3aa: CASSLTGGAEKLFF
j_gene: TRBJ2-7; v_gene: TRBV14; d_gene: TRBD2; len: 16; abundance: -; CDR3nt: TGTGCCAGCAGCCAAGGAGGACTAGCGGGAGATTCCGAGCAGTACTTC; CDR3aa: CASSQGGLAGDSEQYF
j_gene: TRBJ2-2; v_gene: TRBV29-1; d_gene: TRBD1; len: 13; abundance: -; CDR3nt: TGCAGCGCTCGGACAGGGGGCACCGGGGAGCTGTTTTTT; CDR3aa: CSARTGGTGELFF
j_gene: TRBJ2-3; v_gene: TRBV29-1; d_gene: -; len: 12; abundance: -; CDR3nt: TGCAGCGTTGACGGGAGCACAGATACGCAGTATTTT; CDR3aa: CSVDGSTDTQYF
j_gene: TRBJ1-1; v_gene: TRBV5-1; d_gene: -; len: 11; abundance: few; CDR3nt: TGCGCCAGCAGAGAGGTAGATGAAGCTTTCTTT; CDR3aa: CASREVDEAFF
j_gene: TRBJ2-2; v_gene: TRBV28; d_gene: -; len: 14; abundance: once; CDR3nt: TGTGCCAGCAGTTTGCAGGGAGGCACCGGGGAGCTGTTTTTT; CDR3aa: CASSLQGGTGELFF
j_gene: TRBJ1-6; v_gene: TRBV9; d_gene: TRBD1; len: 14; abundance: -; CDR3nt: TGTGCCAGCAGCGCGGGACAGGGAATTTCACCCCTCCACTTT; CDR3aa: CASSAGQGISPLHF
j_gene: TRBJ1-3; v_gene: TRBV5-1; d_gene: -; len: 18; abundance: -; CDR3nt: TGCGCCAGCAGCCTGACAGCGGTTGACAGGTACTCTGGAAACACCATATATTTT; CDR3aa: CASSLTAVDRYSGNTIYF
j_gene: TRBJ1-5; v_gene: TRBV30; d_gene: -; len: 13; abundance: -; CDR3nt: TGTGCCTGGAGTGTAGCTTCGGATCAGCCCCAGCATTTT; CDR3aa: CAWSVASDQPQHF
j_gene: TRBJ1-5; v_gene: TRBV5-4; d_gene: -; len: 15; abundance: once; CDR3nt: TGTGCCAGCAGCTTCTACAGGGTGGAGAATCAGCCCCAGCATTTT; CDR3aa: CASSFYRVENQPQHF
j_gene: TRBJ1-1; v_gene: TRBV2; d_gene: -; len: 12; abundance: once; CDR3nt: TGTGCCAGCAATGCAGGGTTCACTGAAGCTTTCTTT; CDR3aa: CASNAGFTEAFF
j_gene: TRBJ1-5; v_gene: TRBV18; d_gene: -; len: 13; abundance: -; CDR3nt: TGTGCCAGCTCGGGGCGGTGGGGTCAGCCCCAGCATTTT; CDR3aa: CASSGRWGQPQHF
j_gene: TRBJ1-2; v_gene: TRBV28; d_gene: -; len: 15; abundance: -; CDR3nt: TGTGCCAGCAGTACCCGGGACACCCTTCTGAGGGGCTACACCTTC; CDR3aa: CASSTRDTLLRGYTF
j_gene: TRBJ1-1; v_gene: TRBV25-1; d_gene: TRBD1; len: 15; abundance: -; CDR3nt: TGTGCCAGCAGTGTCATACAGGGGGTGGAAACTGAAGCTTTCTTT; CDR3aa: CASSVIQGVETEAFF
j_gene: TRBJ2-7; v_gene: TRBV19; d_gene: -; len: 13; abundance: -; CDR3nt: TGTGCCAGTAGTAGACAGGTTTCCTACGAGCAGTACTTC; CDR3aa: CASSRQVSYEQYF
j_gene: TRBJ2-7; v_gene: TRBV21-1; d_gene: -; len: 17; abundance: once; CDR3nt: TGTGCCAGCAGCAAAGCGCTTGGACAGGGGAAATCCTACGAGCAGTACTTC; CDR3aa: CASSKALGQGKSYEQYF
j_gene: TRBJ2-3; v_gene: TRBV9; d_gene: -; len: 17; abundance: -; CDR3nt: TGTGCCAGCAGCGTAGCTTTGGCGGGGGCGACTACAGATACGCAGTATTTT; CDR3aa: CASSVALAGATTDTQYF
j_gene: TRBJ2-5; v_gene: TRBV28; d_gene: -; len: 14; abundance: -; CDR3nt: TGTGCCAGCAGTTCACCTGGTCAGAGGGAGACCCAGTACTTC; CDR3aa: CASSSPGQRETQYF
j_gene: TRBJ1-2; v_gene: TRBV4-1; d_gene: TRBD1; len: 16; abundance: -; CDR3nt: TGCGCCAGCAGCCATCCAGGGGGCGCTTTATGGGCGGGCTACACCTTC; CDR3aa: CASSHPGGALWAGYTF
j_gene: TRBJ1-1; v_gene: TRBV19; d_gene: -; len: 11; abundance: -; CDR3nt: TGTGCCAGTGAGTGGGAGACGTTTGCTTTCTTT; CDR3aa: CASEWETFAFF
j_gene: TRBJ2-7; v_gene: TRBV6-6; d_gene: -; len: 15; abundance: few; CDR3nt: TGTGCCAGCAGTTACCGGGGGTCTTGGCAGTACGAGCAGTACTTC; CDR3aa: CASSYRGSWQYEQYF
j_gene: TRBJ2-1; v_gene: TRBV11-2; d_gene: TRBD1; len: 15; abundance: -; CDR3nt: TGTGCCAGCAGCCCTTTCCTAGGGGGCTTGAATGAGCAGTTCTTC; CDR3aa: CASSPFLGGLNEQFF
j_gene: TRBJ1-2; v_gene: TRBV10-3; d_gene: -; len: 15; abundance: few; CDR3nt: TGTGCCATCAGTGACCTGGACACCGATAACTATGGCTACACCTTC; CDR3aa: CAISDLDTDNYGYTF
j_gene: TRBJ1-2; v_gene: TRBV18; d_gene: -; len: 12; abundance: -; CDR3nt: TGTGCCAGCTCCCCCGTAGGGGATGGCTACACCTTC; CDR3aa: CASSPVGDGYTF
j_gene: TRBJ1-1; v_gene: TRBV27; d_gene: TRBD1; len: 16; abundance: once; CDR3nt: TGTGCCAGCAGTTTTAGGTTAAAACAGGGGAGCACTGAAGCTTTCTTT; CDR3aa: CASSFRLKQGSTEAFF
j_gene: TRBJ2-2; v_gene: TRBV30; d_gene: -; len: 16; abundance: -; CDR3nt: TGTGCCTGGAGCATACTCCAGGGATTGAACACCGGGGAGCTGTTTTTT; CDR3aa: CAWSILQGLNTGELFF
j_gene: TRBJ1-2; v_gene: TRBV2; d_gene: TRBD1; len: 16; abundance: -; CDR3nt: TGTGCCAGCAGTAGAGGATCACAGGGGGAGTTAGAAGGCTACACCTTC; CDR3aa: CASSRGSQGELEGYTF
j_gene: TRBJ2-7; v_gene: TRBV6-1; d_gene: TRBD2; len: 15; abundance: -; CDR3nt: TGTGCCAGCAGTGGGGGACTAGCACCTAAAGGGGAGCAGTACTTC; CDR3aa: CASSGGLAPKGEQYF
j_gene: TRBJ2-5; v_gene: TRBV5-1; d_gene: TRBD1; len: 16; abundance: -; CDR3nt: TGCGCCAGCAGCGGGCGACAGGGGGCGAGGGGAGAGACCCAGTACTTC; CDR3aa: CASSGRQGARGETQYF
j_gene: TRBJ2-1; v_gene: TRBV13; d_gene: TRBD1; len: 15; abundance: once; CDR3nt: TGTGCCAGCAGCTTGGGGGACAGGGTCAGAAATGAGCAGTTCTTC; CDR3aa: CASSLGDRVRNEQFF
j_gene: TRBJ2-7; v_gene: TRBV5-6; d_gene: TRBD2; len: 16; abundance: -; CDR3nt: TGTGCCAGCAGCCTCCGCGGGGGGCCCTTCAACTACGAGCAGTACTTC; CDR3aa: CASSLRGGPFNYEQYF